These 20 T cell receptor beta chains originate from one sample sequenced in a study of metastatic and nonmetastatic thyroid tumors. Every patient underwent thyroid surgery untreated. TCRdb re-analyzed the PCR reads through MiXCR. The sample has 24,000 or so clones, approximately 20% seen once. The sample comprised blood. Every receptor here comes from a male donor with papillary thyroid cancer or a benign thyroid nodule (not recorded which). Some clones in this sample may be carry-over from other donors' samples.

This clone occurred many times. The rearrangement links TRBV5-4 to TRBJ1-1; D remains ambiguous. Per germline, CDR1 SGHNT and CDR2 YYREEE (reference sequence). The CDR3 is made up of 15 amino acids. V dropped 6 bases and J dropped 0 bases, with 15 bases sitting between them. DNA of the CDR3: TGTGCCAGCACTCCCGCCGGGCAGATGAACACTGAAGCTTTCTTT. Translation: CASTPAGQMNTEAFF.

This clone was detected ten times or more. The chain carries TRBV6-1 and TRBJ2-3; D unclear. V lost 5 bases and J lost 4, with 13 bases in between. The CDR3 contains 14 residues. Germline V gives CDR1 MNHNS, CDR2 SASEGT. The CDR3, as DNA: TGTGCCAGCAGTAACCAACTCCCAGCAGATACGCAGTATTTT. Translation: CASSNQLPADTQYF.

This clone has only a few counts. The chain joins TRBV5-1 to TRBJ2-3, with 13 positions matching TRBD2. Losses at the gene ends were 4 bases for V and 2 bases for J; bases not matched to a gene: 4. The CDR3 spans 16 residues. Germline V gene lookup returns CDR1 SGHRS and CDR2 YFSETQ. The CDR3 coding sequence is TGCGCCAGCAGCCCTGGGACTAGCGGGGTCACAGATACGCAGTATTTT. It is translated as CASSPGTSGVTDTQYF.

This clone was seen ten or more times. The chain carries TRBV5-1 and TRBJ2-7; tentative D call: TRBD2 (5 bases). The V end lost 3 bases, the J end lost 0 bases, and 7 bases lay between the germline ends. The CDR3 has 13 residues. Germline CDR1 SGHRS, CDR2 YFSETQ. For the CDR3, the DNA is TGCGCCAGCAGCTCTAGCCCCTCCTACGAGCAGTACTTC. It codes for CASSSSPSYEQYF.

This clone is medium-sized in the sample. Additional DNA sequences in this sample encode the identical CDR3. The V call is TRBV28, the J call TRBJ1-2; D not resolved. CDR3 size: 11 residues. Trimming stripped 1 base from V and 13 bases from J, with 10 bases between. Germline CDR1 MDHEN, CDR2 SYDVKM. CDR3 amino acids: CASSLYPPPTF. The CDR3 DNA reads as TGTGCCAGCAGTTTATACCCCCCCCCCACCTTC.

This clone was found a few times. The chain combines TRBV28 with TRBJ2-3; D is tentatively TRBD1 or TRBD2 (5 bases each). The CDR3 is 16 residues long. CDR1 and CDR2 from the germline V gene are MDHEN and SYDVKM. Between the trimmed V and J ends, which lost 8 bases and 4 bases, there was a span of 22 bases. CDR3 nucleotides: TGTGCCAGCGCCCAGGCTGGGACGGGGCGATCAGATACGCAGTATTTT. The encoded protein is CASAQAGTGRSDTQYF.

This clone was found many times. The CDR3 bases are TGTGCCAGCGGGGGGAGGGGGTTGAGAAACACCATATATTTT. Translating it yields CASGGRGLRNTIYF. J is TRBJ1-3 and V is TRBV7-3, with D possibly TRBD1 on 6 matching bases. The V gene's germline CDR1 is SGHTA and CDR2 FQGTGA. The length of the CDR3 is 14 residues. The ends were cut back, 8 bases at V and 5 bases at J, with 16 bases in the middle.

This clone was recorded a few times. The chain couples TRBV29-1 to TRBJ2-3; D is unresolved. With 4 bases removed from V and 0 bases from J, the gap between germline ends came to 8 bases. There are 13 residues in the CDR3. Germline values: CDR1 SQVTM, CDR2 ANQGSEA. The CDR3 coding sequence is TGCAGCGTTGTCTCTAGTAGCACAGATACGCAGTATTTT. Translating gives CSVVSSSTDTQYF.

Judged by abundance, this clone is medium-sized (0.01 to 0.1%). In DNA, the CDR3 is TGTGCCAGCAGTGAAGCCCCGAACCCCAACTCACCCCTCCACTTT. Amino acids: CASSEAPNPNSPLHF. This chain links TRBV2 with TRBJ1-6; D uncertain. Germline values: CDR1 SNHLY, CDR2 FYNNEI. This CDR3 is built from 15 residues. V was trimmed by 0 bases and J by 10 bases, leaving 13 bases between them.

This clone showed up just once. The rearrangement joins TRBV5-3 to TRBJ1-1; 7 bases are a match to TRBD1. TRBV5-3 is an ORF, with its function uncertain. Trimming cost V 8 bases and J 5 bases; bases outside gene matches: 9. The CDR3 consists of 13 residues. CDR3 DNA sequence: TGTGCCAGCTCGACAGGGAAGGGTACTGAAGCTTTCTTT. As protein: CASSTGKGTEAFF.

This clone was seen more than once but under ten times. One junction end does not reproduce the germline sequence, and a read error may be involved. Other DNA sequences in the sample encode the same CDR3. The chain uses TRBV27 and TRBJ2-3; 9 nucleotides agree with TRBD2. From germline, CDR1 is MNHEY and CDR2 SMNVEV (reference sequence). The CDR3 loop spans 15 amino acids. CDR3 in amino acids: CASSFGGGGTDTQYF. DNA of the CDR3: TGTGCCAGCAGTTTCGGCGGGGGGGGGACAGATACGCAATATTTT.

This clone is medium-sized (0.01 to 0.1%). The chain combines TRBV12-3 or TRBV12-4 with TRBJ1-6; 8 nucleotides align to TRBD1. The trim removed 5 bases at V and 7 bases at J, leaving 1 base unmatched. The CDR3 sequence is 13 residues long. The CDR3 sequence: CASSRQGNSPLHF. Written as DNA, the CDR3 is TGTGCCAGCAGTAGACAGGGGAATTCACCCCTCCACTTT.

This clone was detected ten times or more. This chain connects TRBV24-1 to TRBJ2-3; possibly TRBD2 for D (5 bases). CDR1 and CDR2 from the germline V gene are KGHDR and SFDVKD. Between the trimmed V and J ends, which lost 1 base and 10 bases, there was a span of 8 bases. The CDR3 is made up of 12 amino acids. CDR3 coding DNA: TGTGCCACCAGTGATTTACTAGAGGCGCAGTATTTT. It translates to CATSDLLEAQYF.

The table lists this clone with many counts. This chain joins TRBV11-1 and TRBJ2-5; the match to TRBD2 covers 11 bases. Trimming cost V 6 bases and J 4 bases; bases outside gene matches: 7. The CDR3 totals 15 residues. Germline CDR1 SGHAT, CDR2 FQDESV (reference sequence). Here the CDR3 DNA reads TGTGCCAGCAGACTCCACACTAGCGGGGGAGAGACCCAGTACTTC. This codes for CASRLHTSGGETQYF.

There are many counts of this clone. The J gene is TRBJ1-1, the V gene TRBV30; 9 bases map to TRBD1. CDR3 length: 11 residues. Per germline, CDR1 GTSNPN and CDR2 SVGIG (reference sequence). J gave up 6 bases and V 8 bases, and 4 bases lay outside the gene matches. For the CDR3, the DNA is TGTGCCGGGGACAGGGTGGCTGAAGCTTTCTTT. It encodes CAGDRVAEAFF.

This clone has a count of ten or more. This chain connects TRBV19 to TRBJ2-1; D is possibly TRBD2 (6 bases). The length of the CDR3 is 15 residues. The germline gives CDR1 LNHDA, CDR2 SQIVND (reference sequence). The V end was cut by 3 bases, the J end by 0 bases, with 9 bases between. This CDR3 reads CASSITGSSYNEQFF. Here the CDR3 DNA reads TGTGCCAGTAGTATCACCGGGAGCTCCTACAATGAGCAGTTCTTC.

This chain connects TRBV5-6 to TRBJ1-4; 8 positions agree with TRBD1. Looked up from germline, CDR1 is SGHDT and CDR2 is YYEEEE. Trimming removed 4 bases from V and 6 bases from J; junction bases left unmatched: 8. This CDR3 is built from 15 residues. The CDR3 is CASSRYRGEDEKLFF. The CDR3 nucleotides read TGTGCCAGCAGCCGGTACAGGGGGGAAGATGAAAAACTGTTTTTT.

Remarks on this clone: The same CDR3 can be traced to other DNA sequences in this sample. V usage is TRBV20-1 and J usage is TRBJ1-5; possible D gene TRBD1, 5 bases. The CDR3 is 13 residues long. Trimming took off 3 bases at V and 13 bases at J, with 19 bases between the two ends. Germline CDR1 DFQATT, CDR2 SNEGSKA (reference sequence). CDR3 amino acids: CSASRQGSGPQHF. The DNA of the CDR3 is TGCAGTGCTAGTCGTCAGGGCTCTGGGCCACAGCATTTT.

With respect to this clone: This could be a read error, since a much larger clone is one nucleotide away. The chain employs TRBV7-8 and TRBJ2-3, with D tentatively TRBD2 (5 bases). The CDR3 length is 17 residues. Germline values: CDR1 SGHVS, CDR2 FQNEAQ. This chain's CDR3 is CVSSSQEVWRVSDTQYF. CDR3 bases: TGTGTCAGCAGCTCCCAAGAGGTCTGGCGGGTTTCAGATACGCAGTATTTT. Drawing the rest from reference TRBV7-8 and TRBJ2-3, the complete variable domain is GAGVSQSPRYKVAKRGQDVALRCDPISGHVSLFWYQQALGQGPEFLTYFQNEAQLDKSGLPSDRFFAERPEGSVSTLKIQRTQQEDSAVYLCVSSSQEVWRVSDTQYFGPGTRLTVL.

This clone has a count of ten or more. The rearrangement links TRBV2 to TRBJ1-5; tentatively, D is TRBD1 (5 bases). The germline CDR1 and CDR2 sequences are SNHLY and FYNNEI. Trimming removed 6 bases at V and 6 bases at J, with 15 bases between. The CDR3 length is 14 residues. CDR3 in amino acids: CASRAGNVGQPQHF. The DNA of the CDR3 is TGTGCCAGCAGGGCAGGGAACGTAGGTCAGCCCCAGCATTTT.